These 15 T cell receptor beta chains originate from one sample sequenced in a study of cytomegalovirus exposure and HLA in healthy donors. This PCR relied on a set of 60 Vbeta primers and 13 Jbeta primers. The protocol was immunoSEQ multiplex PCR, while the TCRdb copy is restricted to in-frame clones and leaves out a portion. The sample contains about 120,000 clones, about 80% of which appear only once. Sequenced sample: PBMCs. These receptors were taken from a woman between 40 and 55 years old in good health and CMV-seropositive.

The genes are TRBV5-1 and TRBJ1-1, with D perhaps TRBD1 (6 bases). This CDR3 is 14 amino acids long. V lost 0 bases to trimming and J lost 8 bases, with 14 bases between them. The germline gives CDR1 SGHRS, CDR2 YFSETQ. CDR3 nucleotide sequence: TGCGCCAGCAGCTTGGCGGGGGGGCAGGAAGAAGCTTTCTTT. This translates into CASSLAGGQEEAFF.

With respect to this clone: The sample holds other DNA sequences that translate to the same CDR3. The V gene is TRBV27, the J gene TRBJ1-1; TRBD1 matches 7 bases. CDR1 is MNHEY, CDR2 SMNVEV, per germline (reference sequence). The CDR3 totals 13 residues. V dropped 5 bases and J dropped 8; count of bases not matched to a gene: 8. The chain's CDR3 is CASSRQGSTEAFF. The CDR3 nucleotides are TGTGCCAGCAGTCGACAGGGTTCAACGGAAGCTTTCTTT.

The J gene is TRBJ2-5, the V gene TRBV2; 7 bases match TRBD1. V shed 7 bases and J 1 base; nucleotides not matched to a gene: 12. The CDR3 consists of 16 residues. The germline gives CDR1 SNHLY, CDR2 FYNNEI. The CDR3 sequence: CASTNRGPISQETQYF. As DNA, the CDR3 is TGTGCCAGCACGAACAGGGGCCCCATCAGCCAAGAGACCCAGTACTTC.

This chain joins TRBV7-7 and TRBJ2-2, with D possibly matching TRBD2 (5 bases). Germline CDR1 reads SSHAT; CDR2 reads FNYEAQ (reference sequence). The ends were cut back, 4 bases at V and 5 bases at J, with 5 bases in the middle. This CDR3 spans 12 amino acids. The CDR3 region has the DNA TGTGCCAGCAGCTCGGGGACCGGGGAGCTGTTTTTT. It encodes CASSSGTGELFF.

V is TRBV30 and J is TRBJ2-1, with TRBD2 identical over 11 bases. This CDR3 has 15 amino acids. With V trimmed by 4 bases and J by 10 bases, 12 bases remained unmatched. CDR1 is GTSNPN, CDR2 SVGIG, per germline (reference sequence). This CDR3 reads CAWTLGLAGGREQFF. The CDR3 DNA reads TGTGCCTGGACCCTAGGGCTAGCGGGGGGCCGGGAGCAGTTCTTC.

V is TRBV11-1 and J is TRBJ1-4; D not resolved. Germline V gene data show CDR1 as SGHAT and CDR2 as FQDESV (reference sequence). The length of the CDR3 is 15 residues. V was clipped by 5 bases and J by 5 bases, with 15 bases between them. As DNA, the CDR3 is TGTGCCAGCAGCACGACGGGTGTCTCAAATGAAAAACTGTTTTTT. Its translation: CASSTTGVSNEKLFF. Together with reference TRBV11-1 and TRBJ1-4, the CDR3 gives the full variable domain: EAEVAQSPRYKITEKSQAVAFWCDPISGHATLYWYRQILGQGPELLVQFQDESVVDDSQLPKDRFSAERLKGVDSTLKIQPAELGDSAMYLCASSTTGVSNEKLFFGSGTQLSVL.

V and J are TRBV4-1 and TRBJ2-2, with D tentatively TRBD1 (6 bases). The CDR3 runs to 15 residues. From germline, CDR1 is MGHRA and CDR2 YSYEKL. The V end lost 3 bases, the J end lost 5 bases, and 13 bases lay between the germline ends. CDR3: CASSHLHRETGELFF. The DNA of the CDR3 is TGCGCCAGCAGCCACCTACACAGGGAAACCGGGGAGCTGTTTTTT.

This clone was counted a single time. The genes are TRBV5-1 and TRBJ2-3; D possibly corresponds to TRBD1 (5 bases). V was cut by 0 bases and J by 3 bases, with 11 bases left in between. The CDR3 is 15 residues long. Germline V CDR1 and CDR2: SGHRS, YFSETQ. The CDR3 is CASSLDGHGTDTQYF. CDR3 bases: TGCGCCAGCAGCTTGGATGGACATGGGACAGATACGCAGTATTTT.

The V gene is TRBV11-2, the J gene TRBJ2-2, with a possible D match to TRBD2 (5 bases). The CDR3 has 17 residues. Germline CDR1 SGHAT, CDR2 FQNNGV. The ends were cut back, 1 base at V and 4 bases at J, with 16 bases in the middle. This chain's CDR3 is CASSLASYKAVTGELFF. The DNA of the CDR3 is TGTGCCAGCAGCTTAGCCTCTTACAAAGCGGTCACCGGGGAGCTGTTTTTT.

This clone was observed a single time. This chain connects TRBV29-1 to TRBJ2-7, with TRBD1 identical over 7 bases. The CDR3 has 13 residues. Trimming took 6 bases from V and 6 from J; bases not matched to a gene: 11. Germline V gives CDR1 SQVTM, CDR2 ANQGSEA. CDR3 DNA sequence: TGCAGCGTGAGGACAGGATACGGCTTCGAGCAGTACTTC. This codes for CSVRTGYGFEQYF.

Comment on this clone: The sample has other DNA sequences that encode this CDR3 too. The rearrangement links TRBV27 to TRBJ1-5; D may be TRBD1 (5 bases). V was pared by 0 bases and J by 3 bases, with 9 bases between. The germline CDR1 and CDR2 sequences are MNHEY and SMNVEV (reference sequence). The CDR3 has 15 residues. This CDR3 is CASSLSGTYNQPQHF. The CDR3 coding sequence is TGTGCCAGCAGTTTATCGGGGACTTACAATCAGCCCCAGCATTTT.

The J gene is TRBJ2-7, the V gene TRBV11-2; TRBD1 is a possible D gene (5 bases). CDR1 and CDR2 (germline): SGHAT, FQNNGV. Trimming cost V 3 bases and J 3 bases, with 15 bases left between them. The CDR3 is 15 amino acids. The CDR3 sequence is CASSFNQGRLYEQYF. CDR3 nucleotide sequence: TGTGCCAGCAGCTTTAACCAGGGCCGTCTCTACGAGCAGTACTTC. The complete variable domain, with remaining parts taken from reference TRBV11-2 and TRBJ2-7, reads EAGVAQSPRYKIIEKRQSVAFWCNPISGHATLYWYQQILGQGPKLLIQFQNNGVVDDSQLPKDRFSAERLKGVDSTLKIQPAKLEDSAVYLCASSFNQGRLYEQYFGPGTRLTVT.

The genes are TRBV7-2 and TRBJ1-2; TRBD1 aligns across 9 bases. Germline V gene data show CDR1 as SGHTA and CDR2 as FQGNSA. CDR3 size: 14 residues. V lost 6 bases and J lost 8; bases outside the gene matches: 10. The CDR3 DNA sequence: TGTGCCAGCAGGCTCGCCGGACAGGGGATCGGCTACACCTTC. Its translation: CASRLAGQGIGYTF.

This clone occurred a few times. The CDR3 here is CATRNSGMDTGELFF. The CDR3 DNA is TGTGCCACCCGAAACAGCGGGATGGACACCGGGGAGCTGTTTTTT. V gene TRBV2 combines with J gene TRBJ2-2; 7 nucleotides line up with TRBD2. The CDR3 totals 15 residues. Losses at the gene ends were 10 bases for V and 3 bases for J; bases not matched to a gene: 11. Germline CDR1 is SNHLY and CDR2 is FYNNEI.

V and J are TRBV7-8 and TRBJ1-2; no reliable D call. This CDR3 is 13 amino acids long. The V gene's germline CDR1 is SGHVS and CDR2 FQNEAQ. Trimming left V 4 bases short and J 1 base short, with 7 bases between. The CDR3 spells CASSSGYNYGYTF. In nucleotides, the CDR3 is TGTGCCAGCAGCTCGGGATATAACTATGGCTACACCTTC.